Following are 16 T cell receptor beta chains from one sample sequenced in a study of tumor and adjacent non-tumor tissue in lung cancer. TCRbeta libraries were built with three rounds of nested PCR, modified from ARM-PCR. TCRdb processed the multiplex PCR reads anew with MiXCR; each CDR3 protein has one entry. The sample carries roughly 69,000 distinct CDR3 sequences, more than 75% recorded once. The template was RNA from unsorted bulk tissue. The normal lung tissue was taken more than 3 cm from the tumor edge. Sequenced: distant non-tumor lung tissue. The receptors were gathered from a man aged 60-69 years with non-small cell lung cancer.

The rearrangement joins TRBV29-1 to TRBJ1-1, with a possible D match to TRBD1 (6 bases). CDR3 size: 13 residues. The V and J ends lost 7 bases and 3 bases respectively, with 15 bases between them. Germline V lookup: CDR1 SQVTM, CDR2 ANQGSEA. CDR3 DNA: TGCAGCGGTTCAGGGGAGAGGGACACTGAAGCTTTCTTT. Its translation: CSGSGERDTEAFF.

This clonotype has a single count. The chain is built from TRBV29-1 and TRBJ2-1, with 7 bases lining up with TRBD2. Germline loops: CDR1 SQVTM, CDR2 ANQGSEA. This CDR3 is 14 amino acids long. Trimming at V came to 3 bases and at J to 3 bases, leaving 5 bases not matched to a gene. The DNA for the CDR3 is TGCAGCGTTGACGCTAGCGGCCTCTACAATGAGCAGTTCTTC. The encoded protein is CSVDASGLYNEQFF.

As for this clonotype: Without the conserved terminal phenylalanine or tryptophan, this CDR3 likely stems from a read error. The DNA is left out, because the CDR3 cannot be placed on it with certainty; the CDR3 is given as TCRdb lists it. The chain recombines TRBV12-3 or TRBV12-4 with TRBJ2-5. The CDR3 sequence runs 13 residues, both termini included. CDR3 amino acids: CASSLSHQETQYI.

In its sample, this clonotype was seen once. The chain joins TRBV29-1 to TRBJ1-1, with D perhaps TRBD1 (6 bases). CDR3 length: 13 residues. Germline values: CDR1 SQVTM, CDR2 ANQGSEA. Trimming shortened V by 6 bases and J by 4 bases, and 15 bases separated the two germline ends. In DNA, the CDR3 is TGCAGCGTCTCGGCAGGAGGGGGCACTGAAGCTTTCTTT. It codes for CSVSAGGGTEAFF.

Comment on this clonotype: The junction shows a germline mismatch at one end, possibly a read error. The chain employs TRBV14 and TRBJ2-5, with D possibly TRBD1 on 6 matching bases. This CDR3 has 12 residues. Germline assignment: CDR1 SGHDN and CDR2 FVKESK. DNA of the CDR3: TGTGCCAGCAGCCCAAACAGGGAGATCCAGTATTTC. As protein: CASSPNREIQYF.

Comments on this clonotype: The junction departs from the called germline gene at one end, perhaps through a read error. The CDR3 nucleotides are TGCAGCACGAGGTCGGAGGCCTCCTACAAGCAGTACTTC. Amino acid sequence: CSTRSEASYKQYF. The chain carries TRBV29-1 and TRBJ2-7; D perhaps matches TRBD2 (5 bases). Germline assignment: CDR1 SQVTM and CDR2 ANQGSEA. This CDR3 spans 13 amino acids.

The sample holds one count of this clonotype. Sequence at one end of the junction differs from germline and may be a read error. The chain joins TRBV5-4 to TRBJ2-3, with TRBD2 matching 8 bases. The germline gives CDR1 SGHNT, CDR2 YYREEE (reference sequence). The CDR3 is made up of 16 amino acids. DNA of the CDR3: TGTGCCAGGAGCCCCATCGAGCGGGAGCCGGGAGATACGCACTATTTT. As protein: CARSPIEREPGDTHYF.

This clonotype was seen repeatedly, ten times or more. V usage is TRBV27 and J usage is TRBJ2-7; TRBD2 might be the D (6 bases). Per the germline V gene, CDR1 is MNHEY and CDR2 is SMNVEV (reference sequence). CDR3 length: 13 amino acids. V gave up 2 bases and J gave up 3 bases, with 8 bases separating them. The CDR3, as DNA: TGTGCCAGCAGTTTACGCGGGAACTACGAGCAGTACTTC. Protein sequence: CASSLRGNYEQYF.

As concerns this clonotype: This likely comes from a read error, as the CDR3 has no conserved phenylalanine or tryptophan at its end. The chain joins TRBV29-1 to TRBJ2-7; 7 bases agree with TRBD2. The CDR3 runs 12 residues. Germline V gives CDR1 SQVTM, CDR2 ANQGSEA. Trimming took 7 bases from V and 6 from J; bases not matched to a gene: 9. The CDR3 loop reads CSAETGGSEQYS. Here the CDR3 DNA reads TGCAGCGCTGAGACGGGAGGCTCCGAGCAGTACTCC.

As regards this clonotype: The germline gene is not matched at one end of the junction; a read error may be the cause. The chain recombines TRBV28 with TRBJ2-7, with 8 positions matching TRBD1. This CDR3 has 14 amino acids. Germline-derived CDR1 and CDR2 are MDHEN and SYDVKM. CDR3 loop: CATSLDRGAYERYF. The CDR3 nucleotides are TGTGCCACTAGCCTCGACAGGGGCGCCTACGAGCGGTACTTC.

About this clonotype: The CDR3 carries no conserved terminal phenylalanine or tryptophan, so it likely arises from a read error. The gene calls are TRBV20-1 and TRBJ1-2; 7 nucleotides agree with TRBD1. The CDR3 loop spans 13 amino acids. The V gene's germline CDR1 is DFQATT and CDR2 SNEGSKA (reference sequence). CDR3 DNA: TGCAGTGCTAGAACAGGGGATAACTATGACTACACCTTA. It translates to CSARTGDNYDYTL.

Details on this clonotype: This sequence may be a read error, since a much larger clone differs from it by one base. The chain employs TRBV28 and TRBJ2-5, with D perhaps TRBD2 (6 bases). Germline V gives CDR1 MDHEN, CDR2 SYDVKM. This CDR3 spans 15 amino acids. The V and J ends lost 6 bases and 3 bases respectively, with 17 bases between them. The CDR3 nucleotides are TGTGCCAGCAGATCCGAGCCCTCGGGGGAAGAGACCCAGTACTTC. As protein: CASRSEPSGEETQYF.

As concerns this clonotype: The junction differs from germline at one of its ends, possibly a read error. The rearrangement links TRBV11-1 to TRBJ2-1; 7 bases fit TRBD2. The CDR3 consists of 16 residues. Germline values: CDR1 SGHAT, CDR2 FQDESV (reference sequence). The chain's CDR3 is CANRSSFGGTYNEHFF. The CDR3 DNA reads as TGTGCCAACAGATCCTCTTTCGGGGGGACCTACAATGAGCACTTCTTC.

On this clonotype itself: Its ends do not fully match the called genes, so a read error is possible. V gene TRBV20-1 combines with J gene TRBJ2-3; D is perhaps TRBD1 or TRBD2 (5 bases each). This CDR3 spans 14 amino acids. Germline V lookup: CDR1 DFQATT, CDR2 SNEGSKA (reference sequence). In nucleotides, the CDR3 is TGCAGTGCCCAGGCGACGGGGCCCGGAGATACGCAATATTTT. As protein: CSAQATGPGDTQYF.

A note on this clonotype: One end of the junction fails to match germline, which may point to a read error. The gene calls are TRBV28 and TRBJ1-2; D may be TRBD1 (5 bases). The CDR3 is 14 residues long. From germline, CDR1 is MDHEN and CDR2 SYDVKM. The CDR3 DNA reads TGTGACATCAGTCCACTAGGGACCAAAAATGGGTACACCTTC. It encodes CDISPLGTKNGYTF.

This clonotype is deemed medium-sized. Written as DNA, the CDR3 is TGTGCCAGCAGTGAAGGGTCGGCAGTCGGGTCACCCCTCCACTTT. Translating it yields CASSEGSAVGSPLHF. The genes are TRBV6-1 and TRBJ1-6; no definite D call. The CDR3 consists of 15 residues. Germline V gene sequence: CDR1 MNHNS, CDR2 SASEGT. Between the trimmed V and J ends, which lost 1 base and 10 bases, there was a span of 14 bases.